This is a list of T cell receptor beta chains from one sample in a study of T cells and Merkel cell carcinoma outcomes. The protocol was immunoSEQ multiplex PCR, while the TCRdb copy is restricted to in-frame clones and leaves out a portion. The data show under 20,000 clones, with roughly 80% seen just once and roughly 3.3% held by the top ten. The sample taken for sequencing was tumor tissue from Merkel cell carcinoma. These TCRs come from a human donor with Merkel cell carcinoma. Both conserved end residues are part of each CDR3.

j_call	v_call	cdr3_aa
TRBJ1-2	TRBV30	CAWRGGYGYTF
TRBJ2-1	TRBV29-1	CSGRGQVLNEQFF
TRBJ1-6	TRBV19	CASARSRSANSPLHF
TRBJ2-5	TRBV14	CASSQLSGPGTQYF
TRBJ2-7	TRBV28	CASSLIGGVYEQYF
TRBJ2-7	TRBV2	CASRYRGYEQYF
TRBJ1-1	TRBV5-1	CASSLVLGAVNTEAFF
TRBJ2-5	TRBV7-3	CASSLQGRFGSETQYF
TRBJ2-7	TRBV5-1	CASSFGQSGDYEQYF
TRBJ2-3	TRBV29-1	CSVAKAGGPGDTQYF
TRBJ1-2	TRBV5-1	CASASLRDGRGYTF
TRBJ1-4	TRBV18	CASSPRPGQGNEKLFF
TRBJ2-3	TRBV5-6	CASSLDIVGTDTQYF
TRBJ1-5	TRBV7-2	CASSLGQGSNQPQHF
TRBJ2-6	TRBV25-1	CATSTGYGANVLTF
TRBJ2-5	TRBV7-9	CASSQEETQYF
TRBJ2-7	TRBV9	CASTLGGGGHEQYF
TRBJ2-7	TRBV7-3	CASSLRAGPLYEQYF
TRBJ2-2	TRBV10-3	CAISAHGTGGRTGELFF
TRBJ2-7	TRBV18	CASSPGPRVVGFEQYF
TRBJ2-7	TRBV18	CASSTTASYEQYF
TRBJ1-1	TRBV5-1	CASSSAPNTEAFF
TRBJ2-1	TRBV29-1	CSATTGNVNEQFF